This entry lists 5 T cell receptor beta chains sequenced from one sample in a study of shared clonotypes between healthy human individuals. Profiled with immunoSEQ multiplex PCR; TCRdb holds only in-frame clones, not every one. Of more than 2 million clones listed, around 95% are singletons. The sequenced sample consisted of naive CD4+ T cells sorted from blood. Subset specified: CD45RA+ positively selected. Receptor source: a man younger than 35 in good health.

The count of this clone is one. The chain carries TRBV18 and TRBJ1-1; tentatively, D is TRBD1 (6 bases). V lost 4 bases and J lost 3, with 12 bases in between. Per germline, CDR1 KGHSH and CDR2 LQKENI. The CDR3 spans 14 residues. CDR3 loop: CASSRDTGYTEAFF. The CDR3 DNA reads as TGTGCCAGCTCACGGGATACAGGGTACACTGAAGCTTTCTTT.

The rearrangement links TRBV7-3 to TRBJ2-5; TRBD2 matches at 8 bases. J gave up 5 bases and V 1 base, and 6 bases lay outside the gene matches. Germline CDR1 reads SGHTA; CDR2 reads FQGTGA. The CDR3 runs to 15 residues. The chain's CDR3 is CASSLNGGALETQYF. The CDR3 coding sequence is TGTGCCAGCAGCTTAAACGGGGGGGCCCTTGAGACCCAGTACTTC.

This chain joins TRBV7-2 and TRBJ2-5, with TRBD2 matching 8 bases. The length of the CDR3 is 15 residues. After removal of 3 bases from V and 2 bases from J, the junction contained 5 bases not matched to a gene. Germline loops: CDR1 SGHTA, CDR2 FQGNSA. CDR3 region: CASSFLREVQETQYF. CDR3 in DNA: TGTGCCAGCAGCTTTCTGCGGGAGGTACAAGAGACCCAGTACTTC. The full variable domain, in which reference TRBV7-2 and TRBJ2-5 provide the parts outside the CDR3, is GAGVSQSPSNKVTEKGKDVELRCDPISGHTALYWYRQSLGQGLEFLIYFQGNSAPDKSGLPSDRFSAERTGGSVSTLTIQRTQQEDSAVYLCASSFLREVQETQYFGPGTRLLVL.

V and J are TRBV19 and TRBJ1-5, with D unclear. The V end was cut by 7 bases, the J end by 3 bases, with 10 bases between. CDR1 LNHDA and CDR2 SQIVND come from the germline V gene (reference sequence). This CDR3 spans 13 amino acids. CDR3 residues: CASTGGDNQPQHF. The DNA of the CDR3 is TGTGCCAGTACAGGCGGCGACAATCAGCCCCAGCATTTT.

The chain carries TRBV18 and TRBJ1-4, with D possibly being TRBD1 (5 bases). The CDR3 is made up of 19 amino acids. V was trimmed by 2 bases and J by 3 bases, leaving 22 bases between them. The germline V gene encodes CDR1 KGHSH and CDR2 LQKENI. CDR3 in DNA: TGTGCCAGCTCACCAAACACTGGAAAACCTTCGGGGGCTAATGAAAAACTGTTTTTT. This translates into CASSPNTGKPSGANEKLFF.